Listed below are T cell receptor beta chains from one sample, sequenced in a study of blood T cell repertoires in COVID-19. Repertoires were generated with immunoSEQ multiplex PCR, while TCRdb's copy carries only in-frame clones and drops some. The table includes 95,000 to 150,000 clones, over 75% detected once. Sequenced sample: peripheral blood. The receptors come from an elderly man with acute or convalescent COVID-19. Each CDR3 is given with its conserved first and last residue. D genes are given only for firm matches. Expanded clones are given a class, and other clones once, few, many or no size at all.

CASSSFSYEQYF,TGTGCCAGCAGCTCCTTCTCCTACGAGCAGTACTTC,few,TRBJ2-7,TRBV12-3/TRBV12-4,-
CSVAPGSSNEKLFF,TGCAGCGTTGCCCCAGGGTCTTCTAATGAAAAACTGTTTTTT,-,TRBJ1-4,TRBV29-1,-
CASRASGRGFSTDTQYF,TGTGCCAGTAGGGCTAGCGGGAGAGGCTTTAGCACAGATACGCAGTATTTT,-,TRBJ2-3,TRBV19,TRBD2
CASSRELYEKLFF,TGTGCCAGCAGCAGGGAATTGTATGAAAAACTGTTTTTT,few,TRBJ1-4,TRBV12-3/TRBV12-4,-
CASIGTTTGVYGYTF,TGTGCCAGTATTGGAACAACTACAGGCGTCTATGGCTACACCTTC,-,TRBJ1-2,TRBV19,-
CATSDGRGQPQHF,TGTGCCACCAGTGATGGTCGCGGGCAGCCCCAGCATTTT,-,TRBJ1-5,TRBV24-1,-
CASGLTRSGDSKSYEQYF,TGTGCTAGTGGTTTGACGCGGTCCGGGGACTCCAAATCCTACGAGCAGTACTTC,few,TRBJ2-7,TRBV12-5,-
CATQTGYSEAFF,TGTGCCACGCAGACAGGGTACTCTGAAGCTTTCTTT,-,TRBJ1-1,TRBV2,TRBD1
CASSSGTGSENTEAFF,TGTGCCAGCAGCTCAGGGACAGGGAGCGAAAACACTGAAGCTTTCTTT,-,TRBJ1-1,TRBV5-5,TRBD1
CASSPAGGQAGNTIYF,TGTGCCAGCAGTCCAGCTGGGGGACAGGCTGGAAACACCATATATTTT,-,TRBJ1-3,TRBV28,TRBD1
CATSRDGQANYGYTF,TGTGCCACCAGCAGAGATGGACAGGCGAACTATGGCTACACCTTC,-,TRBJ1-2,TRBV15,TRBD1